The rows below give T cell receptor beta chains drawn from one sample of a study of blood T cell repertoires in COVID-19. TCRdb's table, derived via immunoSEQ multiplex PCR, lists solely in-frame clones and lacks some. The table has just over 650,000 clones, 90% seen once; the top ten hold over 0.2%. The material sequenced was peripheral blood. The origin of the receptors is a woman aged 18-29 years with acute or convalescent COVID-19. Both conserved end residues are part of each CDR3. Fields, in order: V gene, clone size, J gene, D gene, CDR3 protein, CDR3 DNA. The D gene is left open where the match is weak. A clone size is listed for some rows: how often the clone was seen (once, few, many), or a class if it is expanded.

TRBV30	.	TRBJ1-1	.	CAWSVLQGITEAFF	TGTGCCTGGAGTGTTTTACAGGGTATCACTGAAGCTTTCTTT
TRBV19	.	TRBJ1-1	.	CASSIGSTEAFF	TGTGCCAGTAGTATCGGGTCCACTGAAGCTTTCTTT
TRBV6-2/TRBV6-3	.	TRBJ1-1	.	CASSYSRLNTEAFF	TGTGCCAGCAGTTACTCGAGGTTGAACACTGAAGCTTTCTTT
TRBV7-9	.	TRBJ1-1	.	CASSFTGVRGTEAFF	TGTGCCAGCAGCTTTACGGGAGTTCGGGGCACTGAAGCTTTCTTT
TRBV28	.	TRBJ2-4	TRBD1	CATRAGTGGDGIQYF	TGTGCCACCAGAGCCGGGACAGGGGGCGATGGCATTCAGTACTTC
TRBV5-6	.	TRBJ1-2	.	CASSQLDRNLNYGYTF	TGTGCCAGCAGCCAGCTGGACAGAAATCTTAACTATGGCTACACCTTC
TRBV4-1	few	TRBJ2-7	TRBD1	CASSHQGQGADEQYF	TGCGCCAGCAGCCACCAGGGACAGGGGGCCGACGAGCAGTACTTC
TRBV29-1	.	TRBJ1-2	.	CSALQGWGYTF	TGCAGCGCCCTCCAGGGTTGGGGCTACACCTTC
TRBV5-6	.	TRBJ1-6	.	CASSRKQAALVKDSPLHF	TGTGCCAGCAGCCGGAAACAGGCCGCACTTGTTAAGGATTCACCCCTCCACTTT
TRBV4-1	.	TRBJ2-7	.	CASSQVSSTGEQYF	TGCGCCAGCAGCCAAGTGAGTAGTACCGGCGAGCAGTACTTC
TRBV5-4	.	TRBJ1-2	.	CASSRDISNYGYTF	TGTGCCAGCAGTCGGGACATCTCTAACTATGGCTACACCTTC
TRBV7-8	.	TRBJ1-5	TRBD1	CASSPLRTGGTSNQPQHF	TGTGCCAGCAGCCCCCTCCGGACAGGGGGTACAAGCAATCAGCCCCAGCATTTT
TRBV24-1	.	TRBJ2-2	.	CATSDLTLPGAGELFF	TGTGCCACCAGTGATTTGACCCTCCCCGGTGCCGGGGAGCTGTTTTTT
TRBV24-1	.	TRBJ2-2	TRBD1	CATSDPGQGNTGELFF	TGTGCCACCAGTGACCCGGGACAGGGGAACACCGGGGAGCTGTTTTTT
TRBV7-9	.	TRBJ2-3	.	CASSLVSRGTDTQYF	TGTGCCAGCAGCTTAGTGAGTCGGGGGACAGATACGCAGTATTTT
TRBV10-3	.	TRBJ1-1	.	CASRGGTTEAFF	TGTGCCTCCCGGGGGGGGACCACTGAAGCTTTCTTT
TRBV7-9	.	TRBJ1-1	TRBD1	CASSSRQGKNTEAFF	TGTGCCAGCAGCTCCCGACAGGGCAAGAACACTGAAGCTTTCTTT
TRBV11-2	.	TRBJ1-3	.	CASSLEGARGNTIYF	TGTGCCAGCAGCTTAGAAGGGGCGCGTGGAAACACCATATATTTT
TRBV7-9	.	TRBJ2-7	.	CASSLRTQGIYEQYF	TGTGCCAGCAGCCTAAGGACACAAGGAATCTACGAGCAGTACTTC
TRBV5-5	once	TRBJ1-5	TRBD1	CASSSGQGADQPQHF	TGTGCCAGCAGCTCTGGACAGGGAGCGGATCAGCCCCAGCATTTT